Below are 13 T cell receptor beta chains sequenced from a single sample in a study of human CD8 memory T cell subsets. TCR beta was sequenced from UMI-tagged 5' RACE libraries. From its re-call of the 5' RACE reads, TCRdb lists each CDR3 protein once, without DNA. The table for this sample gives about 11,000 distinct CDR3 sequences. The sequencing sample was made of CD8+ T cells from PBMCs. All receptors derive from a human donor in good health.

The chain carries TRBV28 and TRBJ1-2; the D gene TCRdb calls, TRBD1, cannot be checked with no DNA. This CDR3 comprises 13 residues. From germline, CDR1 is MDHEN and CDR2 SYDVKM. The chain's CDR3 is CASSTPGGYGYTF.

The chain is built from TRBV4-2 and TRBJ2-3. In germline, CDR1 is LGHNA, CDR2 YNFKEQ. This CDR3 is 17 amino acids long. CDR3 residues: CASSRSIRRGSTDTQYF.

This clonotype ranks as medium-sized in terms of frequency. The V and J genes are TRBV7-8 and TRBJ2-1. This CDR3 is built from 12 residues. Germline V gene data show CDR1 as SGHVS and CDR2 as FQNEAQ. This CDR3 is CASSLGIDEQFF.

Here the CDR3 reads CASSVGGHVGETQYF. This chain links TRBV9 with TRBJ2-5; TCRdb designates TRBD1, a call that cannot be tested without DNA. Germline lookup yields CDR1 SGDLS and CDR2 YYNGEE. The CDR3 sequence is 15 residues long.

The rearrangement joins TRBV10-3 to TRBJ2-3; the TRBD2 assignment by TCRdb is unverifiable without DNA. The length of the CDR3 is 17 residues. The V gene's germline CDR1 is ENHRY and CDR2 SYGVKD. CDR3 sequence: CAISESGTSGVTDTQYF.

This clonotype is identified as medium-sized from frequency. The chain couples TRBV18 to TRBJ2-2; TCRdb selects TRBD1, and the lack of DNA leaves this call unchecked. Germline CDR1 is KGHSH and CDR2 is LQKENI. The CDR3 has 15 residues. CDR3 residues: CASSRGQGNTGELFF.

V gene TRBV6-2 or TRBV6-3 combines with J gene TRBJ2-7. Germline V CDR1 and CDR2: MNHEY, SVGEGT. This CDR3 comprises 13 residues. CDR3 sequence: CASSLGTSYEQYF.

V is TRBV7-3 and J is TRBJ2-2; TCRdb lists TRBD1, though no DNA is available to test this call. CDR1 SGHTA and CDR2 FQGTGA come from the germline V gene. The CDR3 has 13 residues. This chain's CDR3 is CASGKQGVGELFF.

The V call is TRBV28, the J call TRBJ1-2; TCRdb calls TRBD1, which cannot be checked without DNA. CDR3 length: 14 residues. Germline V lookup: CDR1 MDHEN, CDR2 SYDVKM. The chain's CDR3 is CASSPQGSSDGYTF.

This chain joins TRBV6-6 and TRBJ2-1; the TCRdb D gene call, TRBD1, has no DNA to confirm it. The germline CDR1 and CDR2 sequences are MNHNY and SVGAGI (reference sequence). The CDR3 totals 19 residues. This CDR3 is CASSYSVGGAVGSYNEQFF.

This chain joins TRBV14 and TRBJ2-3; TCRdb outputs TRBD2, but without DNA this stays unchecked. From germline, CDR1 is SGHDN and CDR2 FVKESK. This CDR3 is 14 amino acids long. This CDR3 is CASTPGGPPDTQYF. Looking up the rest from reference TRBV14 and TRBJ2-3 gives the full variable domain: EAGVTQFPSHSVIEKGQTVTLRCDPISGHDNLYWYRRVMGKEIKFLLHFVKESKQDESGMPNNRFLAERTGGTYSTLKVQPAELEDSGVYFCASTPGGPPDTQYFGPGTRLTVL.

The rearrangement links TRBV14 to TRBJ2-7. This CDR3 region has 16 residues. CDR1 SGHDN and CDR2 FVKESK come from the germline V gene. The CDR3 here is CASSQAGSSMTGEQYF.

The chain couples TRBV15 to TRBJ2-2; TCRdb designates TRBD1, a call that cannot be tested without DNA. Germline CDR1 and CDR2: LNHNV and YYDKDF (reference sequence). The CDR3 loop spans 15 amino acids. The CDR3 reads CATSRDRGNTGELFF.